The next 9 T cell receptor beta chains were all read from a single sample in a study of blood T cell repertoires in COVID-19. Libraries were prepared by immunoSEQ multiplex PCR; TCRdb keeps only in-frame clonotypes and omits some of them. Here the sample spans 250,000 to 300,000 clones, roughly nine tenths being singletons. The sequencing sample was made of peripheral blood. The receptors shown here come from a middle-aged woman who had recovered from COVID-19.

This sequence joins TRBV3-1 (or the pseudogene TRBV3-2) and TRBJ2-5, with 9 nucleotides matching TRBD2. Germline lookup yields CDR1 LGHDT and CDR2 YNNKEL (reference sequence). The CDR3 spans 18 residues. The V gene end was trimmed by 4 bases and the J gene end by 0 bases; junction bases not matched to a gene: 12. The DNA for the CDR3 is TGTGCCAGCAGCCGCCCGCAGACAGGACTAGCGAACCAAGAGACCCAGTACTTC. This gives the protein CASSRPQTGLANQETQYF.

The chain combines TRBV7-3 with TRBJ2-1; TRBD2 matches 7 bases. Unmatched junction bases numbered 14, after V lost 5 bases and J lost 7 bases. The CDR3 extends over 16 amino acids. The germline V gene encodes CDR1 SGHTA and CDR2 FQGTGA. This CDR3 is CASSPSAGTIMNEQFF. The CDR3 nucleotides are TGTGCCAGCAGCCCTAGCGCCGGGACTATAATGAATGAGCAGTTCTTC.

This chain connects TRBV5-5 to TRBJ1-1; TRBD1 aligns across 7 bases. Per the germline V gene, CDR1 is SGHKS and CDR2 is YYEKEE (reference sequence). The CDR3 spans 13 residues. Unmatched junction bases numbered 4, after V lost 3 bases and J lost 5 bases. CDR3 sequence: CASSYTGATEAFF. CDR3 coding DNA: TGTGCCAGCAGCTACACAGGGGCTACTGAAGCTTTCTTT.

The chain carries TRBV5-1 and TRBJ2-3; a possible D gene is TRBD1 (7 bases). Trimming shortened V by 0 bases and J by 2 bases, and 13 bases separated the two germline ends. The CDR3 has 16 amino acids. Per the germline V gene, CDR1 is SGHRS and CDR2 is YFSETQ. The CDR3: CASSLGTGGNTDTQYF. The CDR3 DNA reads TGCGCCAGCAGCTTGGGGACAGGAGGGAACACAGATACGCAGTATTTT. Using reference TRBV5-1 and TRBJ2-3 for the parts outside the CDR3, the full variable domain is KAGVTQTPRYLIKTRGQQVTLSCSPISGHRSVSWYQQTPGQGLQFLFEYFSETQRNKGNFPGRFSGRQFSNSRSEMNVSTLELGDSALYLCASSLGTGGNTDTQYFGPGTRLTVL.

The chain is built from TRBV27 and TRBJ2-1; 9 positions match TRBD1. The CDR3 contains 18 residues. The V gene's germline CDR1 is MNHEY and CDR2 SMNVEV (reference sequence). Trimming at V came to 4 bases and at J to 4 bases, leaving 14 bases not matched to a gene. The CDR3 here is CASSSPQSRDREYNEQFF. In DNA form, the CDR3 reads TGTGCCAGCAGTTCCCCACAGTCCCGGGACAGGGAGTACAATGAGCAGTTCTTC.

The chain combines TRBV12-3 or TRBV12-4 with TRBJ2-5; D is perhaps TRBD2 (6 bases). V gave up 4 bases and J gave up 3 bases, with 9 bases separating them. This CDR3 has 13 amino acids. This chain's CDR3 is CASSSTREETQYF. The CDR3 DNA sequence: TGTGCCAGCAGTTCGACTAGAGAAGAGACCCAGTACTTC.

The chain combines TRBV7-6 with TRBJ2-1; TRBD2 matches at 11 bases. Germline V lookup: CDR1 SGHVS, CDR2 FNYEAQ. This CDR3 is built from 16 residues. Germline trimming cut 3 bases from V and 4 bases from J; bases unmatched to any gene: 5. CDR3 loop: CASSLGTSGVYNEQFF. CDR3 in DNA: TGTGCCAGCAGCTTGGGGACTAGCGGAGTATACAATGAGCAGTTCTTC.

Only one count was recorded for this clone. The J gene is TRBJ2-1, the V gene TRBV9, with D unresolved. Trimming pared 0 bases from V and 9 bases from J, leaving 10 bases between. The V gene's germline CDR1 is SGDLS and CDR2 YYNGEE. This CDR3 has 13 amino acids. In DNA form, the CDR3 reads TGTGCCAGCAGCGTAGGCCTGGGCACTGAGCAGTTCTTC. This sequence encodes CASSVGLGTEQFF.

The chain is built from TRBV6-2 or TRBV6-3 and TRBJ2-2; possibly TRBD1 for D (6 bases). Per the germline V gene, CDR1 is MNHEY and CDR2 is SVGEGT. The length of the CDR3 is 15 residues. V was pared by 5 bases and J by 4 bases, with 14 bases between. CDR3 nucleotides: TGTGCCAGCAGTAAATCCCAGGGGAGCACCGGGGAGCTGTTTTTT. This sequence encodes CASSKSQGSTGELFF.